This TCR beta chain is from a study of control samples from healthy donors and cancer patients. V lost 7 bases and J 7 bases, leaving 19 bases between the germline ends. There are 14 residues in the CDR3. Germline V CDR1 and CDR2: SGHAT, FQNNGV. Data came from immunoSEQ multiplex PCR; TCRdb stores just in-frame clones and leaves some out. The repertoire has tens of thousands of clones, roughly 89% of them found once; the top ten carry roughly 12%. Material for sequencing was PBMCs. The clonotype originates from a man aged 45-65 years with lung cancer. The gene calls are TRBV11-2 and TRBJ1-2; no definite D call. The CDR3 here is CASTLVGDSTGYTF. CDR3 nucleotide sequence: TGTGCCAGCACCCTGGTCGGAGACTCCACTGGCTACACCTTC.